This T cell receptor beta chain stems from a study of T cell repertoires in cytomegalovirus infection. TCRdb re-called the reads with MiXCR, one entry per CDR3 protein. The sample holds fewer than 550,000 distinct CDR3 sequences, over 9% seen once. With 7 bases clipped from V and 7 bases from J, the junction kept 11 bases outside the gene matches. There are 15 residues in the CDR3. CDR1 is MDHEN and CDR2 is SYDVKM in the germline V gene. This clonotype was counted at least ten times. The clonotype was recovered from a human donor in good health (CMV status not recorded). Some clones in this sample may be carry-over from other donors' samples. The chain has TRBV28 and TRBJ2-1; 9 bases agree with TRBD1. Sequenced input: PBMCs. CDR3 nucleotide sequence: TGTGCCAGCATTTCCCACAGGGGGCTTAGAAATGAGCAGTTCTTC. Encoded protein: CASISHRGLRNEQFF.